Following are 2 T cell receptor beta chains from one sample sequenced in a study of blood T cell repertoires in COVID-19 (TCRdb year 2020). Receptor libraries were prepared by the immunoSEQ multiplex PCR assay. This immuneACCESS table, as held by TCRdb, lists in-frame sequences with V and J called but not all clones. Of the missing ones, under half trace to an unresolved V gene in checked studies; the others have no known cause. A total of under 250,000 clones appear in this sample, about 80% of them only once. More than 2% of the sample belongs to the ten largest clones. The sample consisted of peripheral blood. These receptors were taken from a woman between 55 and 75 years old with acute or convalescent COVID-19.

The chain carries TRBV2 and TRBJ1-6; perhaps TRBD1 as D (5 bases). The V gene's germline CDR1 is SNHLY and CDR2 FYNNEI. CDR3 length: 16 residues. V lost 8 bases to trimming and J lost 7 bases, with 21 bases between them. CDR3 protein: CASQMGGTLRNSPLHF. DNA of the CDR3: TGTGCCAGCCAAATGGGGGGAACCCTAAGGAATTCACCCCTCCACTTT.

The CDR3 sequence is CASSLWQGYEQYF. CDR3 in DNA: TGTGCCAGCAGCTTGTGGCAGGGTTACGAGCAGTACTTC. J is TRBJ2-7 and V is TRBV11-1, with D possibly being TRBD1 (5 bases). The germline V gene has CDR1 SGHAT and CDR2 FQDESV (reference sequence). The germline V and J ends were trimmed by 3 bases and 4 bases, with 10 bases remaining between them. The CDR3 contains 13 residues.